These 8 T cell receptor beta chains originate from one sample sequenced in a study of shared clonotypes between healthy human individuals. Clones were read by immunoSEQ multiplex PCR, and TCRdb kept only the in-frame ones, dropping some. The repertoire consists of about 2.2 million clones, with about 92% occurring once and the leading ten covering 1.5% to 2%. CD45RO negativity and positive selection for CCR7 defined naive CD8 cells, a population that excluded terminally differentiated effector memory CD45RA+ cells. Source material: naive CD8+ T cells from PBMCs. The receptor set was obtained from a man aged 18-30 years in good health. Some clones in this sample may be carry-over from other donors' samples.

This chain connects TRBV4-1 to TRBJ1-2, with 9 bases fitting TRBD1. Germline assignment: CDR1 MGHRA and CDR2 YSYEKL. V lost 1 base to trimming and J lost 4 bases; unmatched junction nucleotides: 7. CDR3 length: 16 amino acids. The CDR3 region has the DNA TGCGCCAGCAGCCAAGCCCTCGAGACAGGGGGCTATGGCTACACCTTC. Its protein product is CASSQALETGGYGYTF.

V is TRBV27 and J is TRBJ2-1; tentative D call: TRBD1 (6 bases). Germline CDR1 reads MNHEY; CDR2 reads SMNVEV (reference sequence). The CDR3 covers 16 residues. The V end lost 5 bases, the J end lost 6 bases, and 20 bases lay between the germline ends. The CDR3 DNA sequence: TGTGCCAGCAGTCCCCTCCGCAGGGGAGCCTCCAATGAGCAGTTCTTC. It translates to CASSPLRRGASNEQFF.

The chain joins TRBV6-1 to TRBJ1-1; TRBD1 matches 11 bases. This CDR3 has 15 amino acids. The V gene's germline CDR1 is MNHNS and CDR2 SASEGT. V trimming: 4 bases; J trimming: 5 bases; junction bases outside the gene matches: 6. In DNA, the CDR3 is TGTGCCAGCAGTGTGGACAGGGGGCATGGTACTGAAGCTTTCTTT. Its protein is CASSVDRGHGTEAFF.

On this clone itself: The sample has other DNA sequences that encode this CDR3 too. V gene TRBV27 combines with J gene TRBJ1-1, with unresolved D. Germline assignment: CDR1 MNHEY and CDR2 SMNVEV (reference sequence). CDR3 length: 13 amino acids. V was clipped by 3 bases and J by 4 bases, with 9 bases between them. The CDR3 loop is CASSLGIGTEAFF. CDR3 nucleotide sequence: TGTGCCAGCAGTTTGGGGATAGGCACTGAAGCTTTCTTT.

The chain has TRBV19 and TRBJ2-7; D not certain. V dropped 8 bases and J dropped 1 base, with 6 bases sitting between them. The CDR3 consists of 11 residues. From germline, CDR1 is LNHDA and CDR2 SQIVND (reference sequence). The CDR3 bases are TGTGCCAGTGGTGCTTCCTACGAGCAGTACTTC. It codes for CASGASYEQYF.

The J gene is TRBJ1-1, the V gene TRBV5-4, with D unclear. The V and J ends lost 4 bases and 5 bases respectively, with 9 bases between them. The CDR3 runs to 12 residues. Germline CDR1 SGHNT, CDR2 YYREEE (reference sequence). CDR3 sequence: CASSPSGTEAFF. CDR3 in DNA: TGTGCCAGCAGCCCGTCTGGGACTGAAGCTTTCTTT. The whole variable domain, filled in from reference TRBV5-4 and TRBJ1-1, reads ETGVTQSPTHLIKTRGQQVTLRCSSQSGHNTVSWYQQALGQGPQFIFQYYREEENGRGNFPPRFSGLQFPNYSSELNVNALELDDSALYLCASSPSGTEAFFGQGTRLTVV.

Concerning this clone itself: Other nucleotide sequences in the sample specify the same CDR3. The chain recombines TRBV15 with TRBJ2-7; D call uncertain. Germline V gene data show CDR1 as LNHNV and CDR2 as YYDKDF (reference sequence). The CDR3 runs to 15 residues. The V end lost 1 base, the J end lost 3 bases, and 13 bases lay between the germline ends. The CDR3 coding sequence is TGTGCCACCAGCAGAGGAGAAGGGTCGAGCTACGAGCAGTACTTC. It is translated as CATSRGEGSSYEQYF.

This sequence joins TRBV2 and TRBJ1-4; 9 nucleotides agree with TRBD1. Per germline, CDR1 SNHLY and CDR2 FYNNEI. The CDR3 spans 14 residues. After removal of 3 bases from V and 11 bases from J, the junction contained 7 bases not matched to a gene. CDR3 sequence reads: CASSEGTGPHKLFF. DNA for the CDR3: TGTGCCAGCAGTGAGGGGACAGGGCCCCACAAACTGTTTTTT.